One sample yielded the 14 T cell receptor beta chains listed below, sequenced in a study of T cells in Graves' hyperthyroidism and ophthalmopathy. The TCR beta CDR3 regions underwent amplification using RNA transcripts as the source. A set of HTBI primers served as the primers for a first-round RT-PCR of the TCR CDR3. Via MiXCR, TCRdb re-called the multiplex PCR reads, giving one row per CDR3 protein. The data contain 380,000 or so distinct CDR3 sequences, over 15% of them seen just once; the ten biggest clones take up about 4%. The sequenced sample was blood. These receptors came from a woman aged 18 to 35 with Graves' hyperthyroidism.

This clonotype was observed at least ten times. This chain joins TRBV19 and TRBJ1-5; the D is unclear. Trimming removed 0 bases at V and 0 bases at J, with 12 bases between. The CDR3 totals 17 residues. Germline CDR1 LNHDA, CDR2 SQIVND (reference sequence). The chain's CDR3 is CASSIDHRTPSNQPQHF. The CDR3 bases are TGTGCCAGTAGTATAGATCACCGCACTCCTAGCAATCAGCCCCAGCATTTT. The full variable domain, its missing parts supplied by reference TRBV19 and TRBJ1-5, is DGGITQSPKYLFRKEGQNVTLSCEQNLNHDAMYWYRQDPGQGLRLIYYSQIVNDFQKGDIAEGYSVSREKKESFPLTVTSAQKNPTAFYLCASSIDHRTPSNQPQHFGDGTRLSIL.

This clonotype was picked up a small number of times. Written as DNA, the CDR3 is TGTGCCAGCCCCGGGACAGGGAGCAACGAGCAGTACTTC. It specifies CASPGTGSNEQYF. The chain links TRBV27 to TRBJ2-7, with 9 bases identical to TRBD1. CDR1 is MNHEY, CDR2 SMNVEV, per germline (reference sequence). CDR3 size: 13 residues. V shed 8 bases and J 5 bases; nucleotides not matched to a gene: 7.

This clonotype was seen a few times. The chain joins TRBV12-3 or TRBV12-4 to TRBJ2-2, with TRBD2 matching over 8 bases. The CDR3 loop spans 16 amino acids. J gave up 5 bases and V 5 bases, and 10 bases lay outside the gene matches. The CDR3 reads CASSPPGLGGTGELFF. In DNA, the CDR3 is TGTGCCAGCAGTCCTCCGGGACTAGGGGGGACCGGGGAGCTGTTTTTT.

The rearrangement uses TRBV6-2 or TRBV6-3 and TRBJ2-7; D remains ambiguous. This CDR3 has 14 residues. Trimming shortened V by 0 bases and J by 4 bases, and 10 bases separated the two germline ends. Per germline, CDR1 MNHEY and CDR2 SVGEGT. The CDR3 loop reads CASSYSSQVYEQYF. DNA of the CDR3: TGTGCCAGCAGTTACTCGAGTCAGGTGTACGAGCAGTACTTC.

This clonotype occurred many times. The rearrangement links TRBV5-6 to TRBJ1-1, with D hard to call. CDR3 length equals 12 residues. The germline CDR1 and CDR2 sequences are SGHDT and YYEEEE. Deletions cut 4 bases from V and 5 bases from J, with 9 bases between. CDR3 protein: CASSLQLTEAFF. The CDR3 DNA is TGTGCCAGCAGCCTACAGCTAACTGAAGCTTTCTTT.

This clonotype was seen many times. This chain joins TRBV30 and TRBJ1-1; D not certain. V dropped 0 bases and J dropped 4 bases, with 3 bases sitting between them. The CDR3 is 11 residues long. Per the germline V gene, CDR1 is GTSNPN and CDR2 is SVGIG (reference sequence). In nucleotides, the CDR3 is TGTGCCTGGAGTGTACCCACTGAAGCTTTCTTT. This translates into CAWSVPTEAFF.

At least ten counts were recorded for this clonotype. This chain connects TRBV3-1 to TRBJ1-3; D ambiguous. CDR1 and CDR2 from the germline V gene are LGHDT and YNNKEL (reference sequence). The CDR3 runs to 14 residues. V was pared by 3 bases and J by 2 bases, with 8 bases between. The CDR3 DNA reads as TGTGCCAGCAGCCAGGGATCTGCTGGAAACACCATATATTTT. Its translation is CASSQGSAGNTIYF. The full variable domain, with the rest looked up from reference TRBV3-1 and TRBJ1-3, is DTAVSQTPKYLVTQMGNDKSIKCEQNLGHDTMYWYKQDSKKFLKIMFSYNNKELIINETVPNRFSPKSPDKAHLNLHINSLELGDSAVYFCASSQGSAGNTIYFGEGSWLTVV.

This clonotype came up many times. The J gene is TRBJ2-7, the V gene TRBV10-3, with D perhaps given as TRBD1 or TRBD2 (5 bases each). Trimming took off 4 bases at V and 5 bases at J, with 12 bases between the two ends. This CDR3 has 13 residues. The germline gives CDR1 ENHRY, CDR2 SYGVKD. The CDR3 sequence: CAISAEGKNEQYF. CDR3 DNA sequence: TGTGCCATCAGTGCCGAGGGGAAGAACGAGCAGTACTTC.

This clonotype appeared a few times. This sequence joins TRBV4-2 and TRBJ2-7; D possibly corresponds to TRBD2 (6 bases). V was shortened by 4 bases and J by 2 bases, with 15 bases between the two germline ends. The CDR3 extends over 15 amino acids. CDR1 and CDR2 (germline): LGHNA, YNFKEQ. In DNA, the CDR3 is TGTGCCAGCAGCCCCCCCCGAGGGGAGGCCTACGAGCAGTACTTC. This translates into CASSPPRGEAYEQYF.

This clonotype was counted many times. The V call is TRBV24-1, the J call TRBJ2-2, with D unclear. Trimming shortened V by 12 bases and J by 1 base, and 5 bases separated the two germline ends. Germline-derived CDR1 and CDR2 are KGHDR and SFDVKD. CDR3 length: 11 amino acids. The CDR3 coding sequence is TGTGCCTCGGAGAACACCGGGGAGCTGTTTTTT. Translated: CASENTGELFF.

The V and J genes are TRBV28 and TRBJ2-5; 10 bases map to TRBD2. Per germline, CDR1 MDHEN and CDR2 SYDVKM. This CDR3 comprises 17 residues. The V gene end was trimmed by 2 bases and the J gene end by 1 base; junction bases not matched to a gene: 7. CDR3 sequence (DNA): TGTGCCAGCAGTTTAGAGATAGCGGGGGGCCCCCAAGAGACCCAGTACTTC. Encoded protein: CASSLEIAGGPQETQYF.

In this sample, this clonotype turned up many times. The chain has TRBV6-1 and TRBJ2-2; tentatively, D is TRBD2 (5 bases). Germline V gene data show CDR1 as MNHNS and CDR2 as SASEGT. Trimming pared 5 bases from V and 3 bases from J, leaving 13 bases between. This CDR3 is built from 15 residues. CDR3 bases: TGTGCCAGCAGTCCCCCGCGGGTGGACACCGGGGAGCTGTTTTTT. Translation: CASSPPRVDTGELFF.

This clonotype was counted ten times or more. The chain has TRBV6-1 and TRBJ1-2, with D possibly being TRBD1 (5 bases). The germline V and J ends were trimmed by 8 bases and 1 base, with 14 bases remaining between them. There are 14 residues in the CDR3. Germline lookup yields CDR1 MNHNS and CDR2 SASEGT. As DNA, the CDR3 is TGTGCCAGCGCGCCCACAGGACTTAACTATGGCTACACCTTC. It specifies CASAPTGLNYGYTF.

As to this clonotype: This clone may be a read error of a much larger clone one base away. V is TRBV5-1 and J is TRBJ1-2; 8 bases are a match to TRBD1. Per germline, CDR1 SGHRS and CDR2 YFSETQ. CDR3 length: 15 amino acids. V shed 4 bases, J shed 2 bases, and the junction held 7 bases outside the gene matches. This chain's CDR3 is CASSVGTGRNYGYTF. As DNA, the CDR3 is TGCGCCAGCAGCGTGGGGACAGGTCGGAACTATGGCTACACCTTC.